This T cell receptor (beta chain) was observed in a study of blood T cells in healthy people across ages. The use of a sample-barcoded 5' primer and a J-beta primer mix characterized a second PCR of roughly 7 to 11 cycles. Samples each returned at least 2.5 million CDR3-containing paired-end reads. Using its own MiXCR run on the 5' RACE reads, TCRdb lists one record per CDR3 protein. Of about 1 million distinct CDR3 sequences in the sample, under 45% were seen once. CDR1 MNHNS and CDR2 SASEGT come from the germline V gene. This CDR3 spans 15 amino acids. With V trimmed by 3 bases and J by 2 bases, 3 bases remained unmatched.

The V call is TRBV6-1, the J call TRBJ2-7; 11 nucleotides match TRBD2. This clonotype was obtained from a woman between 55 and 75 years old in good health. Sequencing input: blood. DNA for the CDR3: TGTGCCAGCAGTGAGGGACTAGCGGAAACCTACGAGCAGTACTTC. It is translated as CASSEGLAETYEQYF.